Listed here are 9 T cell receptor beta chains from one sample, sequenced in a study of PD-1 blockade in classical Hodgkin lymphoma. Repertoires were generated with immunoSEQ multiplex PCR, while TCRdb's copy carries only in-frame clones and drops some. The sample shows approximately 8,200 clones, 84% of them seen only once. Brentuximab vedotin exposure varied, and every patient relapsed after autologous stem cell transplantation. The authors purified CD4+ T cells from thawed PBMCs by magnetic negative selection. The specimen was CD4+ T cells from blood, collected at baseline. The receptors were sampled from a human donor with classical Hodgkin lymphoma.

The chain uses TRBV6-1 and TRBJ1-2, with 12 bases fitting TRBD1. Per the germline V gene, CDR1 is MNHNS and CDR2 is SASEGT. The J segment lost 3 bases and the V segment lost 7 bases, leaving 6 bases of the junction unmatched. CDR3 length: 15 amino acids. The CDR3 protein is CASIRDRGRDYGYTF. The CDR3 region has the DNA TGTGCCAGCATCCGGGACAGGGGGCGAGACTATGGCTACACCTTC.

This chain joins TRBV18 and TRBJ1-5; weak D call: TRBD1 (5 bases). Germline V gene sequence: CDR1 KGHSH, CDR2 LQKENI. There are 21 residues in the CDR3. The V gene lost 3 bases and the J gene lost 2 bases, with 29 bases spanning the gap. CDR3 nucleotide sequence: TGTGCCAGCTCACCTTCCAGACAGTACCCTTGGTGGGTTGAGGGCAATCAGCCCCAGCATTTT. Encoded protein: CASSPSRQYPWWVEGNQPQHF.

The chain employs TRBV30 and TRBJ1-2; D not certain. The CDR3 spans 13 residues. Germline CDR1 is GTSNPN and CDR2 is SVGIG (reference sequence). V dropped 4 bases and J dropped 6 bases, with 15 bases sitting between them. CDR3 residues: CAWMGSEDDGYTF. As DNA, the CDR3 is TGTGCCTGGATGGGCTCGGAGGACGATGGCTACACCTTC.

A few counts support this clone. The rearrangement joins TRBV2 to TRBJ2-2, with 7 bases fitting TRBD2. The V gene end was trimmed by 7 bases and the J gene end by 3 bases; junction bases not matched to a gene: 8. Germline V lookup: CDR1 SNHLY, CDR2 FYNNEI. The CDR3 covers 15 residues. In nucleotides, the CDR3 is TGTGCCAGCACTGAGACTAGCCGTGACACCGGGGAGCTGTTTTTT. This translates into CASTETSRDTGELFF.

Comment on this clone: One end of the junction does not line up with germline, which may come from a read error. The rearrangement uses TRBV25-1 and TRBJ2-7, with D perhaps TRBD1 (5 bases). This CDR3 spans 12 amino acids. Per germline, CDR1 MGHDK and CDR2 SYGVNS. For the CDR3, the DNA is TGTGCCAGCAGCTTGAACCCGACAGACCGGCACTTC. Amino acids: CASSLNPTDRHF.

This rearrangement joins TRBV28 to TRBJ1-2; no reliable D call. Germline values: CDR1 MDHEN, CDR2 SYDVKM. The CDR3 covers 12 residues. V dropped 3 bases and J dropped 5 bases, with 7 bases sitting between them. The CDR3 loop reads CASSLDGYGYTF. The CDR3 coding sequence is TGTGCCAGCAGTTTGGACGGGTATGGCTACACCTTC.

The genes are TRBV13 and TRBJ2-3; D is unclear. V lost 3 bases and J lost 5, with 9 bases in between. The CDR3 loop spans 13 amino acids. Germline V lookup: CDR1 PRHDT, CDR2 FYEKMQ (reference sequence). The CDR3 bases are TGTGCCAGCAGCTTGAGCCCGAGAGATACGCAGTATTTT. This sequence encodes CASSLSPRDTQYF.

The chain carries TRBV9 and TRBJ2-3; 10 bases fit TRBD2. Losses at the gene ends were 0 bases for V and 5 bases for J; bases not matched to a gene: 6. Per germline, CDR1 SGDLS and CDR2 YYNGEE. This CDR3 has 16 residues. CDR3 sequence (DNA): TGTGCCAGCAGCGTAGGGGCTAGCGGGAGAGGAGATACGCAGTATTTT. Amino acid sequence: CASSVGASGRGDTQYF.

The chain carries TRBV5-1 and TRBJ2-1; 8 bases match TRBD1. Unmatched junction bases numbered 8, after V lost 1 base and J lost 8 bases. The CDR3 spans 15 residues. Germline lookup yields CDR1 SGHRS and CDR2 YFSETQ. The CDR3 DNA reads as TGCGCCAGCAGCTTGTTGGCAGGGGGCATCGATGAGCAGTTCTTC. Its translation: CASSLLAGGIDEQFF.